Below, 5 T cell receptor beta chains from the same sample are listed, as sequenced in a study of T cell responses to AZD1222 COVID-19 vaccine. Libraries were prepared by immunoSEQ multiplex PCR; TCRdb keeps only in-frame clonotypes and omits some of them. The sample includes tens of thousands of clones, approximately 90% seen only once; the top ten take roughly 2.7%. The input for sequencing was peripheral blood, taken 28 days after the second AZD1222 dose. The receptor set was obtained from an adult who received the AZD1222 COVID-19 vaccine.

This clone was counted only a few times. V and J are TRBV14 and TRBJ2-1; tentatively, D is TRBD1 (5 bases). The CDR3 has 15 amino acids. V lost 5 bases and J 1 base, leaving 12 bases between the germline ends. Per germline, CDR1 SGHDN and CDR2 FVKESK. CDR3 nucleotide sequence: TGTGCCAGCAGCGTGTGGGGCTATTCCTACAATGAGCAGTTCTTC. As protein: CASSVWGYSYNEQFF. The full variable domain, rest sourced from reference TRBV14 and TRBJ2-1, is EAGVTQFPSHSVIEKGQTVTLRCDPISGHDNLYWYRRVMGKEIKFLLHFVKESKQDESGMPNNRFLAERTGGTYSTLKVQPAELEDSGVYFCASSVWGYSYNEQFFGPGTRLTVL.

The gene calls are TRBV30 and TRBJ2-1; 7 bases are a match to TRBD2. CDR3 length: 15 amino acids. The germline gives CDR1 GTSNPN, CDR2 SVGIG (reference sequence). V gave up 1 base and J gave up 9 bases; unmatched junction bases: 12. CDR3 nucleotide sequence: TGTGCCTGGAGTGGGACTAGAGAAGGCCCTAGTGAGCAGTTCTTC. The encoded protein is CAWSGTREGPSEQFF.

The gene calls are TRBV2 and TRBJ2-2; 7 bases are shared with TRBD1. After removal of 0 bases from V and 8 bases from J, the junction contained 6 bases not matched to a gene. This CDR3 is built from 15 residues. Germline V gene data show CDR1 as SNHLY and CDR2 as FYNNEI. The CDR3 region is CASSEALTGAGELFF. DNA for the CDR3: TGTGCCAGCAGTGAAGCCCTTACAGGGGCGGGGGAGCTGTTTTTT.

For this clone: Other DNA sequences in this specimen translate into the identical CDR3. This chain links TRBV20-1 with TRBJ1-1; D is uncertain. This CDR3 has 11 amino acids. Germline assignment: CDR1 DFQATT and CDR2 SNEGSKA (reference sequence). Trimming took off 5 bases at V and 5 bases at J, with 9 bases between the two ends. For the CDR3, the DNA is TGCAGTGCTGGAGGGAGGACTGAAGCTTTCTTT. Translated: CSAGGRTEAFF.

This clone was counted once. The chain combines TRBV5-1 with TRBJ2-7, with D perhaps matching TRBD2 (6 bases). The germline V gene has CDR1 SGHRS and CDR2 YFSETQ. This CDR3 has 15 amino acids. The V end lost 0 bases, the J end lost 2 bases, and 12 bases lay between the germline ends. CDR3 amino acids: CASSLEVAATYEQYF. CDR3 nucleotides: TGCGCCAGCAGCTTGGAAGTAGCGGCAACCTACGAGCAGTACTTC.